The table lists the clone carrying this T cell receptor beta chain with a few counts. This specimen belongs to a study of blood T cell repertoires in COVID-19. Whole-study context: COVID-19 samples, acute and convalescent, were from the United States, Italy and Spain. PBMCs, B-cell-depleted T cells, or T cells were the source of the cDNA or gDNA that made up the material.

As originally analysed: Amplified reference gene primers provided the basis for estimating nucleated cell counts. The method was immunoSEQ multiplex PCR; TCRdb's version includes in-frame clones alone and lacks a portion of them. Clonal size and the V and J genes are those of that table, whereas D and trimming came from the DNA. Of roughly 100,000 clones listed, almost 85% are singletons. CDR1 is LGHDT, CDR2 YNNKEL, per germline (reference sequence). V lost 2 bases and J lost 6, with 20 bases in between. The CDR3 spans 18 residues. This sequence originates from a middle-aged man with active or convalescent COVID-19. The specimen was peripheral blood. J is TRBJ1-6 and V is TRBV3-1 (or the pseudogene TRBV3-2), with D perhaps matching TRBD1 (6 bases). Written as DNA, the CDR3 is TGTGCCAGCAGCCAAAGACGAGCAAGGGGGAACAGTAATTCACCCCTCCACTTT. Its protein product is CASSQRRARGNSNSPLHF.